The 6 T cell receptor beta chains presented below share a single source sample, sequenced in a study of T cell responses to AZD1222 COVID-19 vaccine. Assay used: immunoSEQ multiplex PCR; TCRdb lists only in-frame clones, some missing. The sample lists 150,000 to 200,000 clones; over 90% were seen once. The specimen comprised peripheral blood, sampled on day 0 of AZD1222 vaccination. The receptors here all came from an adult in good health.

The rearrangement uses TRBV18 and TRBJ1-3; tentatively, D is TRBD1 (5 bases). Germline V CDR1 and CDR2: KGHSH, LQKENI. The CDR3 is 16 residues long. Trimming took off 3 bases at V and 4 bases at J, with 16 bases between the two ends. This CDR3 reads CASSPPRQGIGNTIYF. Here the CDR3 DNA reads TGTGCCAGCTCACCTCCACGCCAGGGTATAGGAAACACCATATATTTT.

This chain connects TRBV6-6 to TRBJ2-1, with 7 bases identical to TRBD1. Germline lookup yields CDR1 MNHNY and CDR2 SVGAGI (reference sequence). V was pared by 7 bases and J by 10 bases, with 16 bases of the junction left unmatched. This CDR3 spans 15 amino acids. This chain's CDR3 is CASKTDTGTATEQFF. As DNA, the CDR3 is TGTGCCAGCAAAACCGATACCGGGACAGCCACCGAGCAGTTCTTC.

The V and J genes are TRBV6-6 and TRBJ2-7; 7 bases align to TRBD1. CDR1 MNHNY and CDR2 SVGAGI come from the germline V gene (reference sequence). This CDR3 has 12 residues. Trimming took 10 bases from V and 1 from J; bases not matched to a gene: 4. CDR3 protein: CATHRGSYEQYF. Here the CDR3 DNA reads TGTGCCACCCACAGGGGATCCTACGAGCAGTACTTC.

The CDR3 DNA is TGTGCCAGCAGCCGTCGGGACAACTACAATGAGCAGTTCTTC. The encoded protein is CASSRRDNYNEQFF. The V gene is TRBV3-1 (or the pseudogene TRBV3-2), the J gene TRBJ2-1; TRBD1 is a possible D gene (6 bases). Per the germline V gene, CDR1 is LGHDT and CDR2 is YNNKEL (reference sequence). V was cut by 4 bases and J by 3 bases, with 10 bases left in between. The length of the CDR3 is 14 residues.

This sequence joins TRBV10-2 and TRBJ2-1; a weak D match, TRBD2 (6 bases). V lost 4 bases and J lost 9, with 16 bases in between. The CDR3 totals 14 residues. Germline V CDR1 and CDR2: WSHSY, SAAADI. The CDR3: CASSVRDSGFEQFF. CDR3 coding DNA: TGCGCCAGCAGTGTTAGGGACTCTGGCTTTGAGCAGTTCTTC.

The rearrangement uses TRBV18 and TRBJ2-2, with a weak D call TRBD1 (5 bases). The CDR3 sequence is 15 residues long. V lost 3 bases, J lost 3 bases, and 11 bases lay in between. Germline V gives CDR1 KGHSH, CDR2 LQKENI. CDR3 region: CASSPGRADTGELFF. DNA for the CDR3: TGTGCCAGCTCACCGGGCAGGGCGGACACCGGGGAGCTGTTTTTT.